This T cell receptor (beta chain) is drawn from a study of blood T cell repertoires in COVID-19. In the study overall: Researchers got acute and convalescent COVID-19 samples from the United States, Italy and Spain. The cDNA or gDNA used as material had been derived from T cells, B-cell-depleted T cells, or PBMCs.

The assay was immunoSEQ multiplex PCR, and TCRdb's table has in-frame clones only and misses some. The sample lists some 300,000 clones, roughly 80% occurring once. V was pared by 4 bases and J by 6 bases, with 3 bases of the junction left unmatched. This CDR3 contains 13 residues. This receptor was taken from a woman aged 45-59 years with active or convalescent COVID-19. Sample: peripheral blood. The chain couples TRBV12-3 or TRBV12-4 to TRBJ1-2; TRBD1 matches at 9 bases. The CDR3 reads CASSSDRGDGYTF. CDR3 nucleotide sequence: TGTGCCAGCAGTTCGGACAGGGGAGATGGCTACACCTTC.